The 3 T cell receptor beta chains in this list originate from one sample, sequenced in a study of yellow fever vaccine responses in identical twins. TCRdb reprocessed the RT-PCR reads with MiXCR, giving one entry per CDR3 protein. The sample contains more than 30,000 distinct CDR3 sequences, approximately 54% of which appear only once. Sequenced here: T cells from blood (PBMCs), unsorted or a sorted subset (not recorded which), sampled before or after yellow fever vaccination (not recorded which). These receptors all come from a woman in her late teens or twenties who received the yellow fever vaccine.

The chain couples TRBV28 to TRBJ1-5; no clear D. Germline V lookup: CDR1 MDHEN, CDR2 SYDVKM. V gave up 4 bases and J gave up 6 bases, with 10 bases separating them. The CDR3 has 13 amino acids. DNA for the CDR3: TGTGCCAGCAGTTACGGGGTGGGTCAGCCCCAGCATTTT. Protein product: CASSYGVGQPQHF. Filled out from reference TRBV28 and TRBJ1-5, the complete variable domain reads DVKVTQSSRYLVKRTGEKVFLECVQDMDHENMFWYRQDPGLGLRLIYFSYDVKMKEKGDIPEGYSVSREKKERFSLILESASTNQTSMYLCASSYGVGQPQHFGDGTRLSIL.

The rearrangement joins TRBV15 to TRBJ1-1; D is possibly TRBD1 (6 bases). The CDR3 runs to 15 residues. Germline values: CDR1 LNHNV, CDR2 YYDKDF (reference sequence). V lost 8 bases, J lost 2 bases, and 18 bases lay in between. The CDR3 bases are TGTGCCACCCGAATCGCGGGACAACCTAACACTGAAGCTTTCTTT. The encoded protein is CATRIAGQPNTEAFF.

The V and J genes are TRBV2 and TRBJ2-7, with TRBD2 identical over 11 bases. The CDR3 is made up of 17 amino acids. CDR1 is SNHLY and CDR2 is FYNNEI in the germline V gene. The junction had 12 bases not matched to a gene; V was cut back by 3 bases and J by 5 bases. The CDR3 reads CASSDPSWASGRNEQYF. CDR3 DNA sequence: TGTGCCAGCAGTGACCCCTCCTGGGCTAGCGGGAGGAACGAGCAGTACTTC.